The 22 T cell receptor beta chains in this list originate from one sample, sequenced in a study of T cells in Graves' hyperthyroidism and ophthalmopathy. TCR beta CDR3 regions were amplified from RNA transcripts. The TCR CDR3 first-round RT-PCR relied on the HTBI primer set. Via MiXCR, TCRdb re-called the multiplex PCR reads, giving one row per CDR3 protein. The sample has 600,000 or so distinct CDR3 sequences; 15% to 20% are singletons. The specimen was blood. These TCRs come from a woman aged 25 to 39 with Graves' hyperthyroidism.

The CDR3 bases are TGTGCCACCAGTGACACCGGGACAATCTACAATGAGCAGTTCTTC. Its protein is CATSDTGTIYNEQFF. The V call is TRBV24-1, the J call TRBJ2-1, with D possibly being TRBD1 (6 bases). Germline V gene lookup returns CDR1 KGHDR and CDR2 SFDVKD. Trimming cost V 4 bases and J 3 bases, with 12 bases left between them. This CDR3 is 15 amino acids long.

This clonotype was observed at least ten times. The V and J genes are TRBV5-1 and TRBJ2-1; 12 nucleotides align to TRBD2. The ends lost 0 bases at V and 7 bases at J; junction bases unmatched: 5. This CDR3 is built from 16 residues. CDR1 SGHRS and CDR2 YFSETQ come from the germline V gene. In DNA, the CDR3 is TGCGCCAGCAGCTTGGGGGGACTAGCGGGCCAGAATGAGCAGTTCTTC. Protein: CASSLGGLAGQNEQFF.

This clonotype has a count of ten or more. DNA of the CDR3: TGTGCCATCAGTGATCACAAGACAGGGTCAGAGACCCAGTACTTC. The encoded protein is CAISDHKTGSETQYF. V gene TRBV10-3 combines with J gene TRBJ2-5, with TRBD1 matching 7 bases. CDR1 and CDR2 from the germline V gene are ENHRY and SYGVKD. Trimming at V came to 3 bases and at J to 4 bases, leaving 8 bases not matched to a gene. The CDR3 is made up of 15 amino acids.

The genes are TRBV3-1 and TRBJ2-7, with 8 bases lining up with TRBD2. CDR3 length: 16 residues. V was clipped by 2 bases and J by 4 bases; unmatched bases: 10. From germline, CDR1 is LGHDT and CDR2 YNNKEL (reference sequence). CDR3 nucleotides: TGTGCCAGCAGCCAACCCACTAGCGGAGATACATACGAGCAGTACTTC. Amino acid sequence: CASSQPTSGDTYEQYF.

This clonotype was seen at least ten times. The CDR3 sequence: CASSGSRVGTGELFF. Written as DNA, the CDR3 is TGTGCCAGCAGTGGAAGCAGGGTTGGCACCGGGGAGCTGTTTTTT. The V call is TRBV6-1, the J call TRBJ2-2, with D tentatively TRBD1 (5 bases). The V and J ends lost 4 bases and 4 bases respectively, with 13 bases between them. This CDR3 region has 15 residues. From germline, CDR1 is MNHNS and CDR2 SASEGT.

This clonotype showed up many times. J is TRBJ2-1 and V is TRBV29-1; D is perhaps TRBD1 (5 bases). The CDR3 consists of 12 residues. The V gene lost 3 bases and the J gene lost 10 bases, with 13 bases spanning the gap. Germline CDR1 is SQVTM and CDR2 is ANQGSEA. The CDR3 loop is CSVDVLAGEQFF. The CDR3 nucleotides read TGCAGCGTTGATGTATTAGCAGGGGAGCAGTTCTTC.

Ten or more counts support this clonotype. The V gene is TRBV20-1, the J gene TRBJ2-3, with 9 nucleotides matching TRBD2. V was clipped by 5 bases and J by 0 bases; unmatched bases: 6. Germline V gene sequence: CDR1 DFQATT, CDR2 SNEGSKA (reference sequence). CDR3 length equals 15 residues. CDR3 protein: CSARRLAASTDTQYF. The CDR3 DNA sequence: TGCAGTGCTCGTCGACTAGCGGCTAGCACAGATACGCAGTATTTT.

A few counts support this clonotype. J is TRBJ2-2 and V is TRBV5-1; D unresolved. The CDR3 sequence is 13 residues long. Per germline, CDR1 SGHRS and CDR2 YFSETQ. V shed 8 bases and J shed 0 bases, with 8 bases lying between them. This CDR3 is CASFGANTGELFF. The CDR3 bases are TGCGCCAGTTTTGGCGCGAACACCGGGGAGCTGTTTTTT.

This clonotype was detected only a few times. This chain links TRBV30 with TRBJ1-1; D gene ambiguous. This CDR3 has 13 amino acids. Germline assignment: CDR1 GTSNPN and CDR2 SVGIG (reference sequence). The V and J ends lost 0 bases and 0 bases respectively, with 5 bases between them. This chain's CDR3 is CAWSVKMNTEAFF. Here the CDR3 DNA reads TGTGCCTGGAGTGTTAAAATGAACACTGAAGCTTTCTTT.

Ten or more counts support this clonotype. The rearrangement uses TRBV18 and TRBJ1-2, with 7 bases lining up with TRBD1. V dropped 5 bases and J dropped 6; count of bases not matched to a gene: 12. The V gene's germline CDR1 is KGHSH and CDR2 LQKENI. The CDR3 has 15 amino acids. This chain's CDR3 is CASSSIPGQRDGYTF. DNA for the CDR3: TGTGCCAGCTCATCCATCCCGGGACAGAGAGATGGCTACACCTTC.

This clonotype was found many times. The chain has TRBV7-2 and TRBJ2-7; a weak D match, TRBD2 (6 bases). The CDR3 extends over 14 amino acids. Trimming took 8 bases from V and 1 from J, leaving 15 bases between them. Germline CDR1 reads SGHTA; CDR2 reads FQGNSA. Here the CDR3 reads CASSNGGTSYEQYF. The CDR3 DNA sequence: TGTGCCAGCTCTAACGGTGGGACTTCCTACGAGCAGTACTTC. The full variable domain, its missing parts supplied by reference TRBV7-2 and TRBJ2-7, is GAGVSQSPSNKVTEKGKDVELRCDPISGHTALYWYRQSLGQGLEFLIYFQGNSAPDKSGLPSDRFSAERTGGSVSTLTIQRTQQEDSAVYLCASSNGGTSYEQYFGPGTRLTVT.

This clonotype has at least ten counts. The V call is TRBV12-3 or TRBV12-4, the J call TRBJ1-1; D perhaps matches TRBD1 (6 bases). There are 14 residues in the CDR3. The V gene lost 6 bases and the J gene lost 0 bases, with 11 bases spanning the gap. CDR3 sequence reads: CASRQGLLNTEAFF. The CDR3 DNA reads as TGTGCCAGCAGGCAGGGGCTCCTGAACACTGAAGCTTTCTTT.

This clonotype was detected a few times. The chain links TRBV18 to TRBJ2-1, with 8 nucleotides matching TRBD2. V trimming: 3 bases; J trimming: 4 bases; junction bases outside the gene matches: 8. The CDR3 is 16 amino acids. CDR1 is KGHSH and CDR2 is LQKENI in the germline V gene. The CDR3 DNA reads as TGTGCCAGCTCACCCGCCGGACTAGCTATATACAATGAGCAGTTCTTC. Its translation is CASSPAGLAIYNEQFF.

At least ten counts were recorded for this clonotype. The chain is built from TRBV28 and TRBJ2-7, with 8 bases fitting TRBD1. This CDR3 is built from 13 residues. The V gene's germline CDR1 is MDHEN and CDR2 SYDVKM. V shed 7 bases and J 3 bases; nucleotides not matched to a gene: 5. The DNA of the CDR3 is TGTGCCAGCACCTACGACAGGGGCTACGAGCAGTACTTC. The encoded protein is CASTYDRGYEQYF.

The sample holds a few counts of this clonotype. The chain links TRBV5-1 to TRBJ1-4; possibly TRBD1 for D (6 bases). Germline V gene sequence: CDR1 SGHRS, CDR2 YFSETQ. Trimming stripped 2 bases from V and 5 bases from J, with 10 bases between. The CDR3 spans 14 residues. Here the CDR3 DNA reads TGCGCCAGCAGCTTCGGGGGCAGGAATGAAAAACTGTTTTTT. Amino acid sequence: CASSFGGRNEKLFF.

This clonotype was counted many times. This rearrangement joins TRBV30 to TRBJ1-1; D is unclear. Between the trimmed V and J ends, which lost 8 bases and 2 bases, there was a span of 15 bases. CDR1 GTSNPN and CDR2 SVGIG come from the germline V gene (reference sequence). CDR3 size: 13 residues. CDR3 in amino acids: CARKEFVNTEAFF. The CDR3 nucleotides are TGTGCCCGGAAGGAATTTGTAAACACTGAAGCTTTCTTT.

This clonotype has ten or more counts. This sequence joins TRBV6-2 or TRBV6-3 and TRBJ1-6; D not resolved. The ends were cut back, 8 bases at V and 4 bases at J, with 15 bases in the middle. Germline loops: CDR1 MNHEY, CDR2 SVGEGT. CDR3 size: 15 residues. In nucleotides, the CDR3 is TGTGCCAGCCATCAGAAAGGATTTTATAATTCACCCCTCCACTTT. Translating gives CASHQKGFYNSPLHF.

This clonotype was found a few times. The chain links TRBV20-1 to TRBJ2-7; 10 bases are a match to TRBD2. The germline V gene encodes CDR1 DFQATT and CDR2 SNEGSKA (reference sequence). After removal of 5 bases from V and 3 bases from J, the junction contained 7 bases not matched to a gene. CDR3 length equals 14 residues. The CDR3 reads CSASQSGRGYEQYF. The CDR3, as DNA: TGCAGTGCTTCCCAAAGCGGGAGGGGCTACGAGCAGTACTTC.

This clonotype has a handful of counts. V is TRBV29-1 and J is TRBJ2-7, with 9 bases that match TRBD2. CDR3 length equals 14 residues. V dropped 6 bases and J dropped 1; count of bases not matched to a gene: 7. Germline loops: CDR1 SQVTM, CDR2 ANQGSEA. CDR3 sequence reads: CSVIRTSESYEQYF. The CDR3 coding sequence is TGCAGCGTAATAAGGACTAGCGAGTCCTACGAGCAGTACTTC.

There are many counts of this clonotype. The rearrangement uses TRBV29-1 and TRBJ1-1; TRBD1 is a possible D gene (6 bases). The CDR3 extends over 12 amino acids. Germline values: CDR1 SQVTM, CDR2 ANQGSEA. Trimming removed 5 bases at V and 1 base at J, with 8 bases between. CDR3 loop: CSVSRGNTEAFF. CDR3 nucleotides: TGCAGCGTTAGCAGGGGGAACACTGAAGCTTTCTTT.

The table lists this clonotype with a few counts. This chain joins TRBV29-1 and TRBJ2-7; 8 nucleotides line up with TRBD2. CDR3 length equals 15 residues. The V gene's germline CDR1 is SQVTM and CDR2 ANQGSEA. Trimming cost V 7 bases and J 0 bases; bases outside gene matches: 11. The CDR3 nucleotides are TGCAGCGCCTCCGGGGAGCGGGAGAGCTCCTACGAGCAGTACTTC. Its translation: CSASGERESSYEQYF.

As DNA, the CDR3 is TGTGCCAGCAGTTTGAGGCCCGGCTCGGCGCCAGATACGCAGTATTTT. Its translation is CASSLRPGSAPDTQYF. The J gene is TRBJ2-3, the V gene TRBV27; no firm D call. V lost 3 bases and J lost 4, with 17 bases in between. The CDR3 runs to 16 residues. CDR1 is MNHEY and CDR2 is SMNVEV in the germline V gene (reference sequence).